The rows below give T cell receptor beta chains drawn from one sample of a study of cytomegalovirus exposure and HLA in healthy donors. This table comes from immunoSEQ multiplex PCR, and its TCRdb copy is limited to in-frame clones, with some not included. This table holds about 160,000 clones, 80% to 90% found once. Sequenced material: PBMCs. The origin of the receptors is a woman in her 30s in good health and CMV-seropositive. CDR3s include the opening cysteine and the closing phenylalanine or tryptophan. Fields, in order: V gene, clone size, D gene, J gene, CDR3 protein, CDR3 DNA. D genes are given only for firm matches. The size entry is marked missing in some rows and otherwise reads once, few, many or a size class.

>TRBV7-2|.|TRBD2|TRBJ2-5
CASSPGLAEETQYF
TGTGCCAGCAGCCCAGGACTAGCGGAAGAGACCCAGTACTTC
>TRBV6-4|.|.|TRBJ1-4
CASSDRGTNEKLFF
TGTGCCAGCAGTGACAGGGGAACTAATGAAAAACTGTTTTTT
>TRBV6-1|once|.|TRBJ2-7
CASSPSGGPSYEQYF
TGTGCCAGCAGTCCATCCGGGGGGCCCTCCTACGAGCAGTACTTC
>TRBV4-3|.|TRBD2|TRBJ2-2
CASSQTSGGFGELFF
TGCGCCAGCAGCCAGACTAGCGGGGGGTTCGGGGAGCTGTTTTTT
>TRBV5-6|.|TRBD1|TRBJ2-7
CASSPDREVHEQYF
TGTGCCAGCAGCCCGGACAGGGAGGTCCACGAGCAGTACTTC
>TRBV4-3|medium-sized|TRBD1|TRBJ2-7
CASSQEDRAGFYEQYF
TGCGCCAGCAGCCAAGAGGACAGGGCGGGGTTTTACGAGCAGTACTTC
>TRBV7-2|.|.|TRBJ2-4
CASSPVAQGWGNIQYF
TGTGCCAGCAGCCCGGTGGCCCAGGGATGGGGAAACATTCAGTACTTC
>TRBV21-1|.|.|TRBJ2-7
CASNSWESAYEQYF
TGTGCCAGTAACAGTTGGGAGAGCGCCTACGAGCAGTACTTC
>TRBV30|.|.|TRBJ1-1
CAWSRSSAEAFF
TGTGCCTGGAGCCGGTCGAGCGCTGAAGCTTTCTTT
>TRBV4-3|.|.|TRBJ1-6
CASSHRQVVSPLHF
TGCGCCAGCAGCCACCGACAGGTGGTTTCACCCCTCCACTTT
>TRBV13|.|TRBD1|TRBJ1-2
CASSSGTVFNYGYTF
TGTGCCAGCAGCTCGGGGACAGTCTTTAACTATGGCTACACCTTC
>TRBV2|.|.|TRBJ2-1
CASNMARGNEQFF
TGTGCCAGCAACATGGCAAGGGGCAATGAGCAGTTCTTC
>TRBV15|.|TRBD1|TRBJ1-4
CATSRDSGTANEKLFF
TGTGCCACCAGCAGAGATTCCGGGACAGCGAATGAAAAACTGTTTTTT
>TRBV7-2|.|.|TRBJ1-2
CASSLEPGEGYGYTF
TGTGCCAGCAGCTTAGAGCCAGGGGAGGGCTATGGCTACACCTTC
>TRBV9|.|.|TRBJ2-6
CASSVDSLGGANVLTF
TGTGCCAGCAGCGTAGATTCTCTAGGAGGGGCCAACGTCCTGACTTTC
>TRBV27|.|TRBD1|TRBJ1-2
CASSLTGQGYGYTF
TGTGCCAGCAGTTTAACGGGACAGGGCTATGGCTACACCTTC
>TRBV10-3|.|TRBD1|TRBJ2-6
CAISEPRDRVDGANVLTF
TGTGCCATCAGTGAACCCCGGGACAGGGTAGATGGGGCCAACGTCCTGACTTTC
>TRBV6-6|.|.|TRBJ2-7
CASTIRGGYEQYF
TGTGCCAGCACAATAAGGGGGGGGTACGAGCAGTACTTC
>TRBV2|.|.|TRBJ1-4
CASSEWRGAQEKLFF
TGTGCCAGCAGTGAGTGGCGGGGGGCGCAGGAAAAACTGTTTTTT
>TRBV4-3|.|.|TRBJ1-1
CASSQDIRGGRTEAFF
TGCGCCAGCAGCCAAGATATCCGGGGGGGGAGGACTGAAGCTTTCTTT
>TRBV5-4|.|TRBD1|TRBJ1-5
CASSLAGGQPQHF
TGTGCCAGCAGCTTGGCAGGGGGGCAGCCCCAGCATTTT
>TRBV10-3|.|TRBD1|TRBJ1-5
CAISEETGGNQPQHF
TGTGCCATCAGCGAGGAGACAGGGGGCAATCAGCCCCAGCATTTT
>TRBV28|.|.|TRBJ1-1
CASRLRGATYEAFF
TGTGCCAGCAGACTGCGGGGGGCTACGTATGAAGCTTTCTTT
>TRBV7-8|.|TRBD1|TRBJ1-5
CASSLGLGALGQEKGSNQPQHF
TGTGCCAGCAGCTTAGGGTTAGGGGCGCTGGGACAGGAGAAAGGGAGCAATCAGCCCCAGCATTTT
>TRBV5-1|.|TRBD2|TRBJ2-1
CASSLSGGAEFF
TGCGCCAGCAGCCTTAGCGGGGGGGCCGAGTTCTTC
>TRBV28|.|.|TRBJ1-1
CASSLYREAFF
TGTGCCAGCAGTTTATACAGGGAAGCTTTCTTT
>TRBV10-3|once|TRBD1|TRBJ2-1
CAIIPTGGSYNEQFF
TGTGCCATCATTCCGACAGGGGGGTCCTACAATGAGCAGTTCTTC
>TRBV7-3|once|.|TRBJ1-2
CASSSERGGYTF
TGTGCCAGCAGCTCAGAAAGGGGTGGCTACACCTTC
>TRBV7-8|.|.|TRBJ2-7
CASSLKQGLGNEQYF
TGTGCCAGCAGCTTAAAGCAGGGCTTGGGTAACGAGCAGTACTTC
>TRBV5-6|.|.|TRBJ1-6
CASSLGQGNNSPLHF
TGTGCCAGCAGCCTGGGTCAGGGGAACAATTCACCCCTCCACTTT
>TRBV5-6|.|.|TRBJ1-2
CASSLNRAGYTF
TGTGCCAGTTCCTTGAACAGGGCTGGCTACACCTTC
>TRBV18|.|.|TRBJ1-4
CASSLDAGSEKLFF
TGTGCCAGCTCACTAGACGCTGGGAGTGAAAAACTGTTTTTT
>TRBV28|few|.|TRBJ1-2
CASSSYYGYTF
TGTGCCAGCAGTTCCTACTATGGCTACACCTTC
>TRBV2|.|TRBD1|TRBJ1-6
CASSEQGDSNSPLHF
TGTGCCAGCAGTGAACAGGGGGATTCTAATTCACCCCTCCACTTT
>TRBV5-6|.|TRBD1|TRBJ1-1
CASSSDREVNTEAFF
TGTGCCAGCAGCTCGGACAGGGAAGTTAACACTGAAGCTTTCTTT
>TRBV9|.|.|TRBJ1-1
CASSVSTGGGNTEAFF
TGTGCCAGCAGCGTATCGACAGGAGGCGGGAACACTGAAGCTTTCTTT
>TRBV11-2|.|.|TRBJ2-5
CASSLAGLAIGETQYF
TGTGCCAGCAGCTTAGCTGGCCTAGCGATAGGAGAGACCCAGTACTTC
>TRBV28|.|.|TRBJ1-3
CASLDRRSGNTIYF
TGTGCCAGCTTAGACAGGCGATCTGGAAACACCATATATTTT
>TRBV6-5|few|TRBD1|TRBJ2-5
CASSYAGTGQETQYF
TGTGCCAGCAGTTACGCGGGGACAGGCCAAGAGACCCAGTACTTC
>TRBV9|.|TRBD1|TRBJ2-7
CASSVSGGQGLNEQYF
TGTGCCAGCAGCGTTTCCGGAGGACAGGGCTTAAACGAGCAGTACTTC
>TRBV11-3|.|TRBD1|TRBJ1-1
CASSQGQGATEAFF
TGTGCCAGCAGCCAAGGCCAGGGGGCGACTGAAGCTTTCTTT
>TRBV9|.|.|TRBJ2-7
CASSALGGGALSYEQYF
TGTGCCAGCAGCGCGTTGGGAGGGGGGGCTCTCTCCTACGAGCAGTACTTC
>TRBV11-1|.|TRBD1|TRBJ1-1
CASSSGQGNTEAFF
TGTGCCAGCAGCTCGGGACAGGGGAACACTGAAGCTTTCTTT
>TRBV4-1|.|TRBD1|TRBJ1-4
CASSQPTGANEKLFF
TGCGCCAGCAGCCAACCGACAGGGGCTAATGAAAAACTGTTTTTT
>TRBV6-5|few|TRBD1|TRBJ1-2
CASRGQGRNGYTF
TGTGCCAGCAGGGGACAGGGGAGAAATGGCTACACCTTC
>TRBV6-1|.|.|TRBJ1-4
CASSKVSQGSTNEKLFF
TGTGCCAGCAGTAAAGTTTCACAGGGCTCAACTAATGAAAAACTGTTTTTT
>TRBV6-1|.|TRBD1|TRBJ1-1
CASTRGGQGRTEAFF
TGTGCCAGCACGAGGGGGGGACAGGGGAGGACTGAAGCTTTCTTT
>TRBV11-2|few|.|TRBJ1-2
CASSLGSGGSYTF
TGTGCCAGCAGCTTAGGATCCGGGGGTAGCTACACCTTC
>TRBV19|.|.|TRBJ1-3
CASSVPGLFSGNTIYF
TGTGCCAGTAGTGTTCCGGGTCTTTTCTCTGGAAACACCATATATTTT
>TRBV7-2|.|TRBD1|TRBJ1-2
CASSVRDSYYGYTF
TGTGCCAGCAGCGTCCGGGACAGTTACTATGGCTACACCTTC
>TRBV10-1|.|.|TRBJ1-3
CAIQDCPSSGNTIYF
TGCGCCATTCAGGACTGCCCGAGCTCTGGAAACACCATATATTTT
>TRBV6-5|few|.|TRBJ2-5
CASSYSSPTSSGTQYF
TGTGCCAGCAGTTACTCATCCCCGACTTCCTCGGGGACCCAGTACTTC
>TRBV11-2|once|TRBD2|TRBJ2-7
CASSPAGGLRFGYEQYF
TGTGCCAGCAGCCCCGCGGGGGGTTTGAGGTTCGGGTACGAGCAGTACTTC
>TRBV7-9|.|.|TRBJ2-7
CASSLARGRLSYEQYF
TGTGCCAGCAGCTTAGCCCGGGGTAGACTCTCCTACGAGCAGTACTTC
>TRBV30|few|.|TRBJ2-2
CACCGTGELFF
TGTGCCTGCTGCGGTACCGGGGAGCTGTTTTTT
>TRBV5-1|.|.|TRBJ2-1
CASTLGRGINNEQFF
TGCGCCAGCACGTTAGGTCGAGGGATAAACAATGAGCAGTTCTTC
>TRBV10-1|.|TRBD2|TRBJ2-1
CASSESPPGAGLDNEQFF
TGCGCCAGCAGTGAGTCGCCCCCAGGGGCGGGACTAGACAATGAGCAGTTCTTC
>TRBV4-2|.|TRBD1|TRBJ2-1
CASSLPGQGVNEQFF
TGTGCCAGCAGCCTTCCGGGACAGGGAGTCAATGAGCAGTTCTTC